The T cell receptor beta chain described here comes from a study of cytomegalovirus exposure and HLA in healthy donors. On this clone itself: Antigen specificity is unknown.

The PCR ran on 60 Vbeta and 13 Jbeta primers. Method: immunoSEQ multiplex PCR; TCRdb's copy keeps in-frame clones and lacks some. Of about 160,000 clones listed, approximately 79% were seen once; the top ten hold 4.3%. Germline CDR1 and CDR2: SEHNR and FQNEAQ (reference sequence). The length of the CDR3 is 15 residues. The V and J ends lost 5 bases and 5 bases, in that order; junction bases with no gene match: 6. Study-wide findings and caveats: A later analysis found most CMV-associated TCR beta chains apparently HLA-restricted.

When sampled, the donors appeared nominally healthy, though they likely had unrecorded immune exposures. The sequenced sample was PBMCs. The rearrangement uses TRBV7-9 and TRBJ2-5; 12 bases align to TRBD2. This TCR derives from a man aged 40-49 years in good health and CMV-seronegative. For the CDR3, the DNA is TGTGCCAGCAGCCAACTAGCGGGGGGTAATGAGACCCAGTACTTC. Translated, it gives CASSQLAGGNETQYF.